This record looks at one T cell receptor (beta chain) sequence and its context. Regarding treatment: some 20 received Ad26.COV2.S at low or high dose, single or two shots; a few received placebo; per-sample allocation not given. Sample collection was performed on day 63 after the first vaccine or placebo injection. Generated by immunoSEQ multiplex PCR, the TCRdb table keeps only in-frame clones and is missing some. This table has 380,000 or so clones, around 89% appearing once. The data were obtained in a study of Ad26.COV2.S vaccination and SARS-CoV-2 variants. Germline V gives CDR1 MGHRA, CDR2 YSYEKL. Trimming cost V 5 bases and J 1 base, with 14 bases left between them. The CDR3 runs to 16 residues.

The V and J genes are TRBV4-1 and TRBJ2-2; no clear D gene. The sequence was collected from a person between 18 and 65 years old who received the Ad26.COV2.S COVID-19 vaccine or a placebo. The sample was peripheral blood, taken in a trial of Ad26.COV2.S vaccine versus placebo. The CDR3 sequence is CASSTDRAMNTGELFF. CDR3 coding DNA: TGCGCCAGCAGCACGGACCGGGCGATGAACACCGGGGAGCTGTTTTTT.